The source of this T cell receptor (beta chain) is a study of breast tumors, draining lymph nodes, adjacent tissues. TCRdb ran MiXCR on the multiplex PCR reads and lists one entry per CDR3 protein. The data hold some 97,000 distinct CDR3 sequences, with 21% observed a single time. In germline, CDR1 is SQVTM, CDR2 ANQGSEA. With 0 bases clipped from V and 8 bases from J, the junction kept 8 bases outside the gene matches. The CDR3 is 15 amino acids. Axillary draining lymph nodes of breast cancer patients supplied the node samples. Overall study findings and caveats: Compared with basal-like, luminal-like tumors shared significantly more repertoire with nontumor tissue.

About this clonotype: What it binds is unknown. No conserved phenylalanine or tryptophan is present at the end of the CDR3, so a read error is the likely explanation.

This chain uses TRBV29-1 with TRBJ2-2, with TRBD1 matching 8 bases. The specimen was axillary lymph node tissue. This receptor was obtained from a female donor with breast cancer. Some clones in this sample may be carry-over from other donors' samples. The CDR3 protein is CSVEEARGRVGELFS. The DNA for the CDR3 is TGCAGCGTTGAAGAGGCCAGGGGGCGCGTGGGGGAGCTGTTTTCT.